The rows below give T cell receptor beta chains drawn from one sample of a study of CXCR3-negative and CXCR3-positive naive CD8 T cells. TCRdb reprocessed the 5' RACE reads and keeps a single row for each CDR3 protein, giving no DNA. This table holds about 40,000 distinct CDR3 sequences. The sample consisted of naive CXCR3- CD8+ T cells from blood. These receptors were obtained from a human donor in good health. Some clones in this sample may be carry-over from other donors' samples. Both conserved end residues are part of each CDR3. The order of the fields is J gene, V gene, CDR3 protein.

>TRBJ2-1|TRBV28
CASSFGLAGVTSNEQFF
>TRBJ2-1|TRBV2
CASSSPRNPGLGFDEQFF
>TRBJ1-6|TRBV28
CASSPTGTANSPLHF
>TRBJ1-2|TRBV28
CASSFLVGALYYGYTF
>TRBJ2-3|TRBV9
CASSVGSASSGGADTQYF
>TRBJ2-5|TRBV19
CASSIGKRSYQETQYF
>TRBJ2-7|TRBV28
CASSATGRRSYEQYF
>TRBJ2-1|TRBV15
CATSRTASSYNEQFF
>TRBJ1-1|TRBV29-1
CSARPIADLNTEAFF
>TRBJ2-2|TRBV5-1
CASSLLPGPTNTGELFF
>TRBJ2-7|TRBV28
CASSLWRSPRDYEQYF
>TRBJ2-3|TRBV6-5
CASSYSEGAADTQYF
>TRBJ1-4|TRBV6-6
CASSNKENEKLFF
>TRBJ2-5|TRBV6-2/TRBV6-3
CASSSDRVAETQYF
>TRBJ1-1|TRBV28
CASRGVGGTEAFF
>TRBJ2-5|TRBV12-3/TRBV12-4
CASSSAGEETQYF
>TRBJ2-4|TRBV14
CASSFRGRSENIQYF
>TRBJ1-2|TRBV11-2
CASSPLLGVNYGYTF
>TRBJ2-2|TRBV29-1
CSVGYYGELFF
>TRBJ2-2|TRBV4-2
CASSQGGLAVNGELFF
>TRBJ1-1|TRBV29-1
CSVRGQGAEAFF
>TRBJ1-1|TRBV7-9
CASTERVNTEAFF
>TRBJ2-7|TRBV4-2
CASSQASSYEQYF
>TRBJ1-1|TRBV6-5
CASRYRGPGTEAFF
>TRBJ2-7|TRBV28
CASSLLGGGDEEQYF
>TRBJ1-2|TRBV29-1
CSVLQNYGYTF
>TRBJ1-2|TRBV5-1
CASSLEASSERGGYGYTF
>TRBJ1-2|TRBV27
CASSLFRSSNYGYTF
>TRBJ2-2|TRBV6-2/TRBV6-3
CASSSANTGELFF
>TRBJ1-1|TRBV28
CASSQKIQGFTEAFF
>TRBJ2-5|TRBV19
CASTLRGSSETQYF
>TRBJ2-7|TRBV29-1
CSVEPDGGYEQYF
>TRBJ2-7|TRBV6-1
CASSEVAGYSYEQYF
>TRBJ2-3|TRBV20-1
CSARTYRTDTQYF
>TRBJ2-1|TRBV7-2
CASSLTSGVHNEQFF
>TRBJ1-3|TRBV18
CASSPSGGTGNTIYF
>TRBJ2-6|TRBV14
CASSQDEGSGANVLTF
>TRBJ2-5|TRBV7-9
CASSPPSPGQQETQYF
>TRBJ2-2|TRBV12-3/TRBV12-4
CASSSLGLNTGELFF
>TRBJ2-2|TRBV9
CASSVVVRGLNTGELFF
>TRBJ2-7|TRBV6-2/TRBV6-3
CASQKSGLEQYF
>TRBJ1-1|TRBV7-3
CASSLLRDRGRVVANTEAFF
>TRBJ1-5|TRBV10-3
CAISGPQGQPQHF
>TRBJ2-1|TRBV28
CASIPPAGLAGTDEQFF
>TRBJ1-2|TRBV7-9
CASSLALDGYTF
>TRBJ2-1|TRBV19
CASSPNWGNQRGGHEQFF